This TCR beta chain was retrieved from a study of shared clonotypes between healthy human individuals. The CDR3 runs 14 residues. Germline V gene data show CDR1 as SGDLS and CDR2 as YYNGEE. V was cut by 3 bases and J by 3 bases, with 13 bases left in between. Generated by immunoSEQ multiplex PCR, the TCRdb table keeps only in-frame clones and is missing some. The sample has about 1.1 million clones; 70% to 80% are singletons. V gene TRBV9 combines with J gene TRBJ2-7; D remains unclear. The clonotype comes from a young man in good health. Some clones in this sample may be carry-over from other donors' samples. The sample was memory CD4+ T cells from PBMCs. The subset denotes: CD45RA-negative fraction. CDR3 bases: TGTGCCAGCAGCGGAACAGTGCATGGCTACGAGCAGTACTTC. This translates into CASSGTVHGYEQYF.